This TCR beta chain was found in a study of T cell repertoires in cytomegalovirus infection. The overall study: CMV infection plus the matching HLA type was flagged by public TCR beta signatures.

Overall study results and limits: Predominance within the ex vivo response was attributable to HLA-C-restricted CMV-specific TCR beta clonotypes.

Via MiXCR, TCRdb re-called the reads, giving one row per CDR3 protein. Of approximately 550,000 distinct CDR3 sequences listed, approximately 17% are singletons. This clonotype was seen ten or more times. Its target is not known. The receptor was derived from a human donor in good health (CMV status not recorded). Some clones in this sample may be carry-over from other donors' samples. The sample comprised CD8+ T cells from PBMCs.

The CDR3 is CASSYKRDSYPYSYEQYF. The CDR3 bases are TGTGCCAGCAGCTACAAGAGGGACTCTTACCCCTACTCCTACGAGCAGTACTTC. The J gene is TRBJ2-7, the V gene TRBV5-6; possibly TRBD2 for D (6 bases). The CDR3 runs to 18 residues. V was pared by 3 bases and J by 0 bases, with 22 bases between. The germline CDR1 and CDR2 sequences are SGHDT and YYEEEE.